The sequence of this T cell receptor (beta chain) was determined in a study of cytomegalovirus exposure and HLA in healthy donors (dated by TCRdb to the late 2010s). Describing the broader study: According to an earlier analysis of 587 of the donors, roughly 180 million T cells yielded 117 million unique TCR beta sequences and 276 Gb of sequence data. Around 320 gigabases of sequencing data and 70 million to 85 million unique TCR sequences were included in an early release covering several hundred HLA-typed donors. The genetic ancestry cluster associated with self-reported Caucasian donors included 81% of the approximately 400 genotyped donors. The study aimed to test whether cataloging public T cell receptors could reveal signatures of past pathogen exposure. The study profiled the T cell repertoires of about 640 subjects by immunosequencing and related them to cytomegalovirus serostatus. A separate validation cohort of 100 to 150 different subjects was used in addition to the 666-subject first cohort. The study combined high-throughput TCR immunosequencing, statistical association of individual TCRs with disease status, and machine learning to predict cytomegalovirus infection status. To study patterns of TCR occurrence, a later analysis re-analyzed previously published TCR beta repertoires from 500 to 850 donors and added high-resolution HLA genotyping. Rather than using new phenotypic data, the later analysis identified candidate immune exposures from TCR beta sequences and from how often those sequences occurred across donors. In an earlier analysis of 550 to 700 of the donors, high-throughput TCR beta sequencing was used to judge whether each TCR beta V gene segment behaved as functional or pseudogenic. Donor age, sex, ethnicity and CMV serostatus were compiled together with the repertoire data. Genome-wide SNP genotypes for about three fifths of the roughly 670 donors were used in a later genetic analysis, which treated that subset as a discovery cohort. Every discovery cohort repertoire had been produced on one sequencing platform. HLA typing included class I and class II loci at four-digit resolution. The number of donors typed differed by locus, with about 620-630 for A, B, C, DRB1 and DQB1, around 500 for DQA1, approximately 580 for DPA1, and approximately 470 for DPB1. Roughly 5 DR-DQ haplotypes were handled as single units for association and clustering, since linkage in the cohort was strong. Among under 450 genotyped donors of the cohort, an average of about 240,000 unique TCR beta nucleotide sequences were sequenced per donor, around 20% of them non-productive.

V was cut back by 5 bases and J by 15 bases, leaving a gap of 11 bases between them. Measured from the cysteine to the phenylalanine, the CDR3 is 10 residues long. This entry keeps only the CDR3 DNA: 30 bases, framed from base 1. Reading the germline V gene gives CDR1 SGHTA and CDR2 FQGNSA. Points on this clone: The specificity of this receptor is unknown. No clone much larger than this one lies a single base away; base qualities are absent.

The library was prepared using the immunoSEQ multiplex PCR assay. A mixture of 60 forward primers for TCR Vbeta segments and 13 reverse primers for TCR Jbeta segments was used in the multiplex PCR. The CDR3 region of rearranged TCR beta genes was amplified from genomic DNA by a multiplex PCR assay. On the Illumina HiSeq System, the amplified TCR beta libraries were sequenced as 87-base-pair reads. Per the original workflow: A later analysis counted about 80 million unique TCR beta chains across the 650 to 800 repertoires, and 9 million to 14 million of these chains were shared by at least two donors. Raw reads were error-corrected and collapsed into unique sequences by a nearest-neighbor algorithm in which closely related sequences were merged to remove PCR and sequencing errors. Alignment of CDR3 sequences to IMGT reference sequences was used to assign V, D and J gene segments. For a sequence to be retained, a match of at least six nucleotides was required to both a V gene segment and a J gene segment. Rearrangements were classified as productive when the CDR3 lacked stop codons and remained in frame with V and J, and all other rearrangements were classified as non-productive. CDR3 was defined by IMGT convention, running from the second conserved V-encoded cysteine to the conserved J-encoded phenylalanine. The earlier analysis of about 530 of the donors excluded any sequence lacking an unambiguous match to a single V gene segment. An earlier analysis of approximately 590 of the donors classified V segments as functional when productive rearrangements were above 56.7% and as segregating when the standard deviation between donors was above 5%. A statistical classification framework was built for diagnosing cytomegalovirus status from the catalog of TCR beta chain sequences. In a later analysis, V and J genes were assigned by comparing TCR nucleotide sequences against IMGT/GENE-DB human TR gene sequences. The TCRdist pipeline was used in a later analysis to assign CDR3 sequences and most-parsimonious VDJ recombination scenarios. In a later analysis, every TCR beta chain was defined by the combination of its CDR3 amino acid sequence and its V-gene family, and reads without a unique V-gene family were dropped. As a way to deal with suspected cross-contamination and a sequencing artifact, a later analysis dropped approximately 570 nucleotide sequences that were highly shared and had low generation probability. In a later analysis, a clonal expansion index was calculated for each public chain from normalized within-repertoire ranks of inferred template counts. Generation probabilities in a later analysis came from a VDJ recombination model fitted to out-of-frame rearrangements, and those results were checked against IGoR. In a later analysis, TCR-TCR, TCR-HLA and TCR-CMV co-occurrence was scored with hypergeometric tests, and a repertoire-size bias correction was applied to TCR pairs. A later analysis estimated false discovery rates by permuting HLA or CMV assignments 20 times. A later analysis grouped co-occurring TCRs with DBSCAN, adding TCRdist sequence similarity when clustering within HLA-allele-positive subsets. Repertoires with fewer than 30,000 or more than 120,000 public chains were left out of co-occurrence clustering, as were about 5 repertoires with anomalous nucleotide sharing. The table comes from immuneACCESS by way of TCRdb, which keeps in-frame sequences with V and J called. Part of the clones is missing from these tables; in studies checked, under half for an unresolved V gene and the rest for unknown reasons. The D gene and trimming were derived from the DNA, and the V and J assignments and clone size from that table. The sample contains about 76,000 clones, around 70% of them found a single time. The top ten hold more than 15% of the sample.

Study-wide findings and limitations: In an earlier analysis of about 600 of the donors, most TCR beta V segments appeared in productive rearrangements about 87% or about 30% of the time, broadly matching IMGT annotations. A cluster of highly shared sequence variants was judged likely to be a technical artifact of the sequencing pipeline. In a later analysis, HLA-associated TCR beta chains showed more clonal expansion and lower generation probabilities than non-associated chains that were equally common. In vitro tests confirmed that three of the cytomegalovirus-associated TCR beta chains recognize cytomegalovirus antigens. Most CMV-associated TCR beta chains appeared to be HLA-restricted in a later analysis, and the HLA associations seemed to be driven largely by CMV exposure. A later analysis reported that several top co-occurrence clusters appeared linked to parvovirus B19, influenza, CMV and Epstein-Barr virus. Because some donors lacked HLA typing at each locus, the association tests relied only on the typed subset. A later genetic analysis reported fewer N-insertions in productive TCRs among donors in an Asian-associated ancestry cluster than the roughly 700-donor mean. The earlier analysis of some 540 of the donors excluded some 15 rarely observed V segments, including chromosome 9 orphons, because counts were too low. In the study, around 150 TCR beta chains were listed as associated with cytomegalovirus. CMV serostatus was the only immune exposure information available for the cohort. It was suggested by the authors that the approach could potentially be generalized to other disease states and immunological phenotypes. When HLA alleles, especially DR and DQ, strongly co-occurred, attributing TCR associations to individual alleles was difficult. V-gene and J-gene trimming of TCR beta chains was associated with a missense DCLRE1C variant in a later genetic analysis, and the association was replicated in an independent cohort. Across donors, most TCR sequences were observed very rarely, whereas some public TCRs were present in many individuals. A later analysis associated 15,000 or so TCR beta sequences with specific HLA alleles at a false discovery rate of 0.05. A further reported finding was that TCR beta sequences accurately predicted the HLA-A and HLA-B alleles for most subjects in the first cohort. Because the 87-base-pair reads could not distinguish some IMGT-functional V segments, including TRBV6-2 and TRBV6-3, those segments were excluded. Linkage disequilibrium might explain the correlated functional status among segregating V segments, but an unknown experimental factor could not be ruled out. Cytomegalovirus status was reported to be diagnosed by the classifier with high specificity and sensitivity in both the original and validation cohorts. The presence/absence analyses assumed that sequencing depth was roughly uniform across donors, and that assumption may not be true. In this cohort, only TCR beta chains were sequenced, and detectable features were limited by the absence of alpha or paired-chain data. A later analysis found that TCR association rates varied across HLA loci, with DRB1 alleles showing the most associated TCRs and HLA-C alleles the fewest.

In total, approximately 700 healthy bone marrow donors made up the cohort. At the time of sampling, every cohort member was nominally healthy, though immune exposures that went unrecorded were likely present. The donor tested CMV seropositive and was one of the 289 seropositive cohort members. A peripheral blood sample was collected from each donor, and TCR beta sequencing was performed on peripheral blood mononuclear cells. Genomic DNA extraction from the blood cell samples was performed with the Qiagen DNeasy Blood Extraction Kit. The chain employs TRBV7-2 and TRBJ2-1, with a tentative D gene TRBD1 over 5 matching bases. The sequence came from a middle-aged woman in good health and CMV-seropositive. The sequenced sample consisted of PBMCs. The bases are TGTGCCAGCAGCCTGGACAATCGGTTCTTC. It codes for CASSLDNRFF.